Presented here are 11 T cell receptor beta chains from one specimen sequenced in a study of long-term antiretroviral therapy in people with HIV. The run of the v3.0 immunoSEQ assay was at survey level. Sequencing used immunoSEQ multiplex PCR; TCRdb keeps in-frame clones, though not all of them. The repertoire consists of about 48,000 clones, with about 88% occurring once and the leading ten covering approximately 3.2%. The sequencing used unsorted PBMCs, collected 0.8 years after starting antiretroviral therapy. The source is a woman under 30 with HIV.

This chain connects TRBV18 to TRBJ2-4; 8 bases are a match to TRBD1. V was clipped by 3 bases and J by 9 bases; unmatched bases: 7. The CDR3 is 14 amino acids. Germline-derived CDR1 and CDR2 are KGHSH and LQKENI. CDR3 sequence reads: CASSPNDRGLIQYF. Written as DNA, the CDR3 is TGTGCCAGCTCACCCAATGACAGGGGCCTCATTCAGTACTTC.

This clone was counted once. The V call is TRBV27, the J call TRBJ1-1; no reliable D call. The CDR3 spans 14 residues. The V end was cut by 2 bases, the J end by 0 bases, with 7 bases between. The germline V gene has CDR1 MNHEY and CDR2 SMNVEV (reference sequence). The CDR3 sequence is CASSLAGLNTEAFF. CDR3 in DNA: TGTGCCAGCAGTTTAGCAGGTTTGAACACTGAAGCTTTCTTT.

CDR3 residues: CASSESGSNQPQHF. DNA for the CDR3: TGCGCCAGCAGTGAGTCAGGGTCCAATCAGCCCCAGCATTTT. The chain carries TRBV10-2 and TRBJ1-5; D is unresolved. The CDR3 contains 14 residues. V was clipped by 0 bases and J by 3 bases, with 6 bases between them. Per the germline V gene, CDR1 is WSHSY and CDR2 is SAAADI.

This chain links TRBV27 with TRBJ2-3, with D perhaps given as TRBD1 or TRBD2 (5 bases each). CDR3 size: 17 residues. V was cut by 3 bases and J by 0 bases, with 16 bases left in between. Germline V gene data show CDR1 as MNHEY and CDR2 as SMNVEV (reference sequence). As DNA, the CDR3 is TGTGCCAGCAGTTTGAATATTAGAGGGGCCAGCACAGATACGCAGTATTTT. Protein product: CASSLNIRGASTDTQYF.

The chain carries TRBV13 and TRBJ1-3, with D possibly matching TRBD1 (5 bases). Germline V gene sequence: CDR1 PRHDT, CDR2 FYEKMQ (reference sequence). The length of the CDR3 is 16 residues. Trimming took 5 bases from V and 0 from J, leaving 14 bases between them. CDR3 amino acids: CASSRTSTDSGNTIYF. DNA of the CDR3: TGTGCCAGCAGCCGGACCTCGACAGACTCTGGAAACACCATATATTTT.

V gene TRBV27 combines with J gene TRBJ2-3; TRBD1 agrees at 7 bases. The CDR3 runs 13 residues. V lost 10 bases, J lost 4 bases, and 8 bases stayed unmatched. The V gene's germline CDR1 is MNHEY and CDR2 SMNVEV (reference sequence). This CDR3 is CATIGQGADTQYF. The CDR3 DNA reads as TGTGCCACCATAGGGCAGGGGGCAGATACGCAGTATTTT.

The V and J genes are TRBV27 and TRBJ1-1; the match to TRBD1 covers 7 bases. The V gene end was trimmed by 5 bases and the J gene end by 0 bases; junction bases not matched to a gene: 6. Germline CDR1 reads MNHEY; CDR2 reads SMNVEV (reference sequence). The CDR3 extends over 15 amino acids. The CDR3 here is CASSPLDRLNTEAFF. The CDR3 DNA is TGTGCCAGCAGTCCCCTGGACAGGTTGAACACTGAAGCTTTCTTT.

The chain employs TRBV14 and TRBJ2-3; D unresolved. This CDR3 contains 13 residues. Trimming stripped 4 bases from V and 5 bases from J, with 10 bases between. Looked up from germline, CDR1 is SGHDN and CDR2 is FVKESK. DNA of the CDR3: TGTGCCAGCAGCCCTTGGGTAGGAGATACGCAGTATTTT. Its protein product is CASSPWVGDTQYF.

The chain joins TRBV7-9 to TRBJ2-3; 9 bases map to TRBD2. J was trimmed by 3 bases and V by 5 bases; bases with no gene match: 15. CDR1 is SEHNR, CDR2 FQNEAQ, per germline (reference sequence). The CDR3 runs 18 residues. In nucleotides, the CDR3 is TGTGCCAGCAGCCCTTGGGCTAGCGGGACCGGTGGAACAGATACGCAGTATTTT. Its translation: CASSPWASGTGGTDTQYF.

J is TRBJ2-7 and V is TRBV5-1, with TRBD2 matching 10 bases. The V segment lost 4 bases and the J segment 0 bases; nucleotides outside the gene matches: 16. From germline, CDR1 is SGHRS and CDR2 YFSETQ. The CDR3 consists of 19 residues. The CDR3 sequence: CASSGGLADYSLSSYEQYF. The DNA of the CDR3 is TGCGCCAGCAGCGGCGGACTAGCGGATTACTCATTGAGCTCCTACGAGCAGTACTTC.

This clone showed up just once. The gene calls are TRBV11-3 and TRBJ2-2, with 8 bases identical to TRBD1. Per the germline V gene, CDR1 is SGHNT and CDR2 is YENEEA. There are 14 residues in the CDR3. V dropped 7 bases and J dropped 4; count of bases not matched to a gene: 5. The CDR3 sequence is CASTVTGGTGELFF. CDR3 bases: TGTGCCAGCACAGTCACAGGGGGCACCGGGGAGCTGTTTTTT.